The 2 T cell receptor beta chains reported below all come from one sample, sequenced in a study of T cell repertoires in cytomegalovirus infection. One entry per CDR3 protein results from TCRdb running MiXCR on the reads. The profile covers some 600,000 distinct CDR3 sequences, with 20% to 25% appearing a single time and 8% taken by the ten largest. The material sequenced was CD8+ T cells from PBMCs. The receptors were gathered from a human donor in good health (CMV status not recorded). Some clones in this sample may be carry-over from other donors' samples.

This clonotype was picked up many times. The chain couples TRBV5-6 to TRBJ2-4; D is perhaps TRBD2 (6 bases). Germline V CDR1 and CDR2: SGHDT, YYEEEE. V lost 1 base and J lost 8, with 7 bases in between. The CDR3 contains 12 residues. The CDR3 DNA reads TGTGCCAGCAGCTTGACGGGAGACATTCAGTACTTC. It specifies CASSLTGDIQYF.

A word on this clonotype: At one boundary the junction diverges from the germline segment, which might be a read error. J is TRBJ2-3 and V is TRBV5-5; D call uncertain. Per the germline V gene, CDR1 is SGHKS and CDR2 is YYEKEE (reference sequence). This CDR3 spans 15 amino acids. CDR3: CANSFPFEITDTQYF. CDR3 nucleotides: TGTGCCAACAGCTTTCCTTTTGAGATCACAGATACGCAGTATTTT.